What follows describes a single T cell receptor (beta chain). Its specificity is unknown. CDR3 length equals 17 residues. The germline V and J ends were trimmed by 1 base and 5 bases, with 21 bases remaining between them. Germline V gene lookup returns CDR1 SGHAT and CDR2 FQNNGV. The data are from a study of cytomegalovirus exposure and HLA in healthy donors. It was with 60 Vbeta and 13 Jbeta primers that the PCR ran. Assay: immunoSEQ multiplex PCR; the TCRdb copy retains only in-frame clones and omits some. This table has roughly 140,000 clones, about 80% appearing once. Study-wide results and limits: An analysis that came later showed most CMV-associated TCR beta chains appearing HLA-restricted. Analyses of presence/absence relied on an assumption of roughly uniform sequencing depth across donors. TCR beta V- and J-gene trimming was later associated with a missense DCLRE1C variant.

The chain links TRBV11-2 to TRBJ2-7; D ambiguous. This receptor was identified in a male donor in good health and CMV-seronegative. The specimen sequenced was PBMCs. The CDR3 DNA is TGTGCCAGCAGCTTAGTAATGGCACGGTCTGGAAGCGACGAGCAGTACTTC. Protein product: CASSLVMARSGSDEQYF.